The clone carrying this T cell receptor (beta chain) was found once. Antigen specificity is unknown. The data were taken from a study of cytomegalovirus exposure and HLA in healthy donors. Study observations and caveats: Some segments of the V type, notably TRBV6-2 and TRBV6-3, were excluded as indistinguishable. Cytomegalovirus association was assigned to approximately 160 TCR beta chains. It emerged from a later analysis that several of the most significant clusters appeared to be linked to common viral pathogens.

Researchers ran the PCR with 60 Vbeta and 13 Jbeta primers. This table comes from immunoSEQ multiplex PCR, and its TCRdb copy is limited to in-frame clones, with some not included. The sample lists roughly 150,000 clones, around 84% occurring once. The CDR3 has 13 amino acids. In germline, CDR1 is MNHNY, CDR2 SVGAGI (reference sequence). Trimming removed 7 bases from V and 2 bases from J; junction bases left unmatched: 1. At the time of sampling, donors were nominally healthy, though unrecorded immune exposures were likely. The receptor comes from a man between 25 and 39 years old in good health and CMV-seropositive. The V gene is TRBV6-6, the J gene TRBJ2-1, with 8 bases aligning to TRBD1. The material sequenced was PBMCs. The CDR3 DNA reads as TGTGCCAGCAAACAGGGGGCCTACAATGAGCAGTTCTTC. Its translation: CASKQGAYNEQFF.